What follows is one T cell receptor beta chain and its context. No antigen is known for it. The entry originates in a study of identical twins. General observations from the study: The authors drew conclusions from cross-sectional statistical analysis rather than following the same donors. Insertions were fewer in abundant cord blood beta clonotypes, whereas memory repertoires showed none of this pattern. Within twin pairs, the out-of-frame alpha sequences they shared showed excess low generation probability.

Germline V gives CDR1 GTSNPN, CDR2 SVGIG (reference sequence). The CDR3 has 15 residues. The V and J ends lost 4 bases and 0 bases respectively, with 16 bases between them. MiXCR, run by TCRdb on the 5' RACE reads, gives a single entry per CDR3 protein. The sample lists roughly 1.6 million distinct CDR3 sequences; less than 40% were seen once. The TCR comes from a newborn girl in good health. Sequenced sample: cord blood. V and J are TRBV30 and TRBJ2-7, with a weak D call TRBD2 (6 bases). DNA of the CDR3: TGTGCCTGGATGGGGGACTCGAAAAGCTCCTACGAGCAGTACTTC. This codes for CAWMGDSKSSYEQYF. Full variable domain (outside the CDR3, taken from reference TRBV30 and TRBJ2-7): SQTIHQWPATLVQPVGSPLSLECTVEGTSNPNLYWYRQAAGRGLQLLFYSVGIGQISSEVPQNLSASRPQDRQFILSSKKLLLSDSGFYLCAWMGDSKSSYEQYFGPGTRLTVT.